These 5 T cell receptor beta chains share one sample of origin, sequenced in a study of cytomegalovirus exposure and HLA in healthy donors. Here immunoSEQ multiplex PCR was the method, and the copy in TCRdb shows in-frame clones only, minus some. The sample includes a few hundred thousand clones, roughly 87% of them seen just once. The sequencing sample was made of PBMCs. These receptors were taken from a man between 18 and 35 years old in good health and CMV-seropositive.

The chain carries TRBV7-6 and TRBJ1-5, with D perhaps matching TRBD1 (5 bases). The length of the CDR3 is 16 residues. V was trimmed by 1 base and J by 4 bases, leaving 14 bases between them. Germline CDR1 SGHVS, CDR2 FNYEAQ. CDR3 amino acids: CASSLEGGAVNQPQHF. The CDR3 nucleotides are TGTGCCAGCAGCTTAGAGGGAGGGGCGGTGAATCAGCCCCAGCATTTT.

About this clone itself: Other DNA sequences in this sample translate to the same CDR3. The chain recombines TRBV20-1 with TRBJ2-7; 7 bases agree with TRBD2. Trimming at V came to 3 bases and at J to 6 bases, leaving 2 bases not matched to a gene. CDR3 length equals 11 residues. Germline V gene sequence: CDR1 DFQATT, CDR2 SNEGSKA (reference sequence). CDR3 DNA: TGCAGTGCTAGGGGCGGGAGCGAGCAGTACTTC. Its translation is CSARGGSEQYF.

The rearrangement uses TRBV7-7 and TRBJ2-5; D gene unclear. Germline-derived CDR1 and CDR2 are SSHAT and FNYEAQ (reference sequence). V was clipped by 2 bases and J by 5 bases, with 9 bases between them. CDR3 length: 13 amino acids. CDR3 loop: CASSLSSTETQYF. The CDR3 DNA follows: TGTGCCAGCAGCTTATCCAGCACGGAGACCCAGTACTTC.

The chain links TRBV9 to TRBJ2-1; unclear D gene. The CDR3 length is 15 residues. V was cut by 4 bases and J by 6 bases, with 17 bases left in between. Per the germline V gene, CDR1 is SGDLS and CDR2 is YYNGEE. CDR3 protein: CASSTRTGGPNEQFF. The CDR3 DNA follows: TGTGCCAGCAGCACCAGGACCGGTGGCCCCAATGAGCAGTTCTTC.

The chain employs TRBV6-1 and TRBJ1-5, with D unresolved. The CDR3 consists of 15 residues. Germline assignment: CDR1 MNHNS and CDR2 SASEGT. V was pared by 8 bases and J by 0 bases, with 14 bases between. CDR3 bases: TGTGCCAGCCTCCCGGGCTTCTATAGCAATCAGCCCCAGCATTTT. Translating gives CASLPGFYSNQPQHF.